The 10 T cell receptor beta chains reported below all come from one sample, sequenced in a study of response to subunit inactivated influenza vaccine. TCRdb recomputed calls from the RT-PCR reads with MiXCR, one row per CDR3 protein. The sample shows about 700,000 distinct CDR3 sequences, approximately 14% of them seen only once. Sequenced material: PBMCs from blood, taken 14 days before vaccination. The origin of the receptors is a man aged 45-60 years who received an inactivated influenza vaccine.

This rearrangement joins TRBV3-1 to TRBJ2-1; no firm D call. The germline CDR1 and CDR2 sequences are LGHDT and YNNKEL (reference sequence). Trimming left V 1 base short and J 4 bases short, with 5 bases between. The CDR3 spans 13 residues. In DNA form, the CDR3 reads TGTGCCAGCAGCCAAGCAGAGTACAATGAGCAGTTCTTC. The encoded protein is CASSQAEYNEQFF.

This sequence joins TRBV6-5 and TRBJ2-5; D is perhaps TRBD1 or TRBD2 (5 bases each). The CDR3 is 16 residues long. V lost 1 base, J lost 5 bases, and 17 bases lay in between. Looked up from germline, CDR1 is MNHEY and CDR2 is SVGAGI. The CDR3 bases are TGTGCCAGCAGTTACTTCAAGGCAGGGAGAAAGGAGACCCAGTACTTC. It yields the protein CASSYFKAGRKETQYF.

This clonotype has at least ten counts. The chain has TRBV4-3 and TRBJ2-7; no clear D gene. Germline V lookup: CDR1 LGHNA, CDR2 YSLEER. The CDR3 length is 15 residues. Deletions cut 0 bases from V and 4 bases from J, with 13 bases between. The CDR3 nucleotides are TGCGCCAGCAGCCAAGAATTAAGGTTGGGGTACGAGCAGTACTTC. It codes for CASSQELRLGYEQYF.

This chain uses TRBV15 with TRBJ1-5; perhaps TRBD1 as D (6 bases). Germline V gene data show CDR1 as LNHNV and CDR2 as YYDKDF (reference sequence). V lost 7 bases, J lost 4 bases, and 17 bases lay in between. The CDR3 is 15 residues long. The CDR3 DNA is TGTGCCACCACAGGGGCTGCCGTGGGGAATCAGCCCCAGCATTTT. Its translation is CATTGAAVGNQPQHF.

This clonotype was counted between two and nine times. The rearrangement links TRBV7-2 to TRBJ2-1; D possibly matches TRBD1 or TRBD2 (5 bases each). Germline V CDR1 and CDR2: SGHTA, FQGNSA. The CDR3 totals 14 residues. The V end was cut by 0 bases, the J end by 9 bases, with 12 bases between. The CDR3 bases are TGTGCCAGCAGCTTAGCGATGGGGGTGAGTGAGCAGTTCTTC. It translates to CASSLAMGVSEQFF. The full variable domain, its missing parts supplied by reference TRBV7-2 and TRBJ2-1, is GAGVSQSPSNKVTEKGKDVELRCDPISGHTALYWYRQSLGQGLEFLIYFQGNSAPDKSGLPSDRFSAERTGGSVSTLTIQRTQQEDSAVYLCASSLAMGVSEQFFGPGTRLTVL.

This chain joins TRBV4-1 and TRBJ1-3; TRBD1 aligns across 8 bases. With 0 bases clipped from V and 3 bases from J, the junction kept 4 bases outside the gene matches. CDR1 is MGHRA and CDR2 is YSYEKL in the germline V gene. This CDR3 spans 16 amino acids. CDR3 sequence (DNA): TGCGCCAGCAGCCAAGACAGGGGGCTAGGTGGAAACACCATATATTTT. Its protein is CASSQDRGLGGNTIYF.

This clonotype was seen more than once but under ten times. The genes are TRBV9 and TRBJ2-3, with a possible D match to TRBD2 (6 bases). This CDR3 has 15 amino acids. Germline V lookup: CDR1 SGDLS, CDR2 YYNGEE. V lost 0 bases and J 0 bases, leaving 8 bases between the germline ends. CDR3 nucleotides: TGTGCCAGCAGCGTAGGCGGGGTGAGCACAGATACGCAGTATTTT. This codes for CASSVGGVSTDTQYF.

This clonotype was recorded a few times. This chain links TRBV12-3 or TRBV12-4 with TRBJ2-3, with D perhaps TRBD1 or TRBD2 (6 bases each). The CDR3 spans 13 residues. V was shortened by 6 bases and J by 13 bases, with 20 bases between the two germline ends. The CDR3 DNA reads as TGTGCCAGCAGCAAAATCATGGGGGGCATGAAGTATTTT. Protein: CASSKIMGGMKYF.

This chain links TRBV3-1 with TRBJ1-1; D is possibly TRBD1 (5 bases). CDR1 and CDR2 from the germline V gene are LGHDT and YNNKEL (reference sequence). The germline V and J ends were trimmed by 1 base and 5 bases, with 11 bases remaining between them. The CDR3 has 14 residues. The CDR3, as DNA: TGTGCCAGCAGCCAAGTTCAGGGAACTACTGAAGCTTTCTTT. Its translation is CASSQVQGTTEAFF. Supplemented by reference TRBV3-1 and TRBJ1-1, the full variable domain reads DTAVSQTPKYLVTQMGNDKSIKCEQNLGHDTMYWYKQDSKKFLKIMFSYNNKELIINETVPNRFSPKSPDKAHLNLHINSLELGDSAVYFCASSQVQGTTEAFFGQGTRLTVV.

The gene calls are TRBV6-1 and TRBJ2-3, with TRBD2 as a possible D gene (6 bases). The CDR3 is 12 amino acids. Germline values: CDR1 MNHNS, CDR2 SASEGT. The germline V and J ends were trimmed by 4 bases and 4 bases, with 6 bases remaining between them. The CDR3 reads CASSAGADTQYF. The CDR3 coding sequence is TGTGCCAGCAGTGCGGGGGCAGATACGCAGTATTTT.